This entry lists 13 T cell receptor beta chains sequenced from one sample in a study of T cell responses to AZD1222 COVID-19 vaccine. The repertoire was sequenced with immunoSEQ multiplex PCR; TCRdb's copy has only in-frame clones and lacks some. The table shows 150,000 to 200,000 clones, with under 95% occurring only once. Material: peripheral blood, obtained 28 days after the second AZD1222 dose. These receptors originate from an adult who received the AZD1222 COVID-19 vaccine.

CDR3 in amino acids: CASSLGQTTNTGELFF. The CDR3 DNA follows: TGTGCCAGCAGCCTAGGACAGACGACGAACACCGGGGAGCTGTTTTTT. The V gene is TRBV7-9, the J gene TRBJ2-2; TRBD1 might be the D (6 bases). The CDR3 is 16 amino acids. CDR1 and CDR2 from the germline V gene are SEHNR and FQNEAQ (reference sequence). V was shortened by 5 bases and J by 0 bases, with 13 bases between the two germline ends.

J is TRBJ1-6 and V is TRBV28, with D perhaps matching TRBD1 (6 bases). Trimming removed 5 bases from V and 2 bases from J, with 10 bases in between. Per the germline V gene, CDR1 is MDHEN and CDR2 is SYDVKM. CDR3 length equals 15 residues. The CDR3, as DNA: TGTGCCAGCAGTATTCAGGGGACCTATAATTCACCCCTCCACTTT. This translates into CASSIQGTYNSPLHF. Drawing the rest from reference TRBV28 and TRBJ1-6, the complete variable domain is DVKVTQSSRYLVKRTGEKVFLECVQDMDHENMFWYRQDPGLGLRLIYFSYDVKMKEKGDIPEGYSVSREKKERFSLILESASTNQTSMYLCASSIQGTYNSPLHFGNGTRLTVT.

The gene calls are TRBV6-5 and TRBJ2-7, with D possibly matching TRBD1 (6 bases). The CDR3 contains 14 residues. V lost 6 bases and J lost 6, with 18 bases in between. Germline loops: CDR1 MNHEY, CDR2 SVGAGI. This CDR3 reads CASRVTRGSGEQYF. Here the CDR3 DNA reads TGTGCCAGCAGAGTAACGAGGGGGTCAGGCGAGCAGTACTTC.

V usage is TRBV5-1 and J usage is TRBJ1-2; 8 nucleotides match TRBD1. Germline values: CDR1 SGHRS, CDR2 YFSETQ. J gave up 7 bases and V 6 bases, and 14 bases lay outside the gene matches. The CDR3 is 15 residues long. CDR3 sequence: CASTSSGGALGGYTF. Written as DNA, the CDR3 is TGCGCCAGCACGTCCTCAGGGGGCGCCTTGGGTGGCTACACCTTC.

The V call is TRBV28, the J call TRBJ2-7; 8 bases line up with TRBD1. The CDR3 covers 14 residues. Germline trimming cut 2 bases from V and 4 bases from J; bases unmatched to any gene: 4. Germline V gives CDR1 MDHEN, CDR2 SYDVKM. CDR3 residues: CASSLGQGAYEQYF. DNA for the CDR3: TGTGCCAGCAGTTTAGGGCAGGGGGCTTACGAGCAGTACTTC.

This clone was recorded a few times. The chain is built from TRBV11-2 and TRBJ2-5; D is uncertain. The V end lost 4 bases, the J end lost 3 bases, and 12 bases lay between the germline ends. CDR1 and CDR2 from the germline V gene are SGHAT and FQNNGV. The CDR3 is made up of 14 amino acids. The DNA for the CDR3 is TGTGCCAGCAGCTCAAGAAGGGTGAAAGAGACCCAGTACTTC. This encodes CASSSRRVKETQYF.

V gene TRBV5-6 combines with J gene TRBJ1-2; perhaps TRBD1 as D (6 bases). Germline V lookup: CDR1 SGHDT, CDR2 YYEEEE. V shed 4 bases and J shed 4 bases, with 17 bases lying between them. The CDR3 is 15 residues long. This CDR3 is CASSPQLRGPYGYTF. Here the CDR3 DNA reads TGTGCCAGCAGCCCCCAGCTCAGGGGTCCCTATGGCTACACCTTC.

This clone was detected only once. V usage is TRBV11-2 and J usage is TRBJ2-1; 9 bases are a match to TRBD1. There are 16 residues in the CDR3. Germline V gives CDR1 SGHAT, CDR2 FQNNGV. With 0 bases clipped from V and 6 bases from J, the junction kept 6 bases outside the gene matches. This CDR3 reads CASSLEGPTGGNEQFF. Here the CDR3 DNA reads TGTGCCAGCAGCTTAGAAGGGCCGACAGGGGGCAATGAGCAGTTCTTC. The full variable domain, in which reference TRBV11-2 and TRBJ2-1 provide the parts outside the CDR3, is EAGVAQSPRYKIIEKRQSVAFWCNPISGHATLYWYQQILGQGPKLLIQFQNNGVVDDSQLPKDRFSAERLKGVDSTLKIQPAKLEDSAVYLCASSLEGPTGGNEQFFGPGTRLTVL.

V is TRBV25-1 and J is TRBJ1-4; weak D call: TRBD1 (5 bases). The CDR3 runs 13 residues. V lost 7 bases and J 4 bases, leaving 10 bases between the germline ends. From germline, CDR1 is MGHDK and CDR2 SYGVNS. CDR3 in DNA: TGTGCCAGCATGGGGGAGTTTAATGAAAAACTGTTTTTT. Amino acids: CASMGEFNEKLFF.

The CDR3 region is CASSWRTYNQPQHF. CDR3 bases: TGTGCCAGCAGTTGGAGGACTTACAATCAGCCCCAGCATTTT. This chain connects TRBV6-2 or TRBV6-3 to TRBJ1-5, with D unresolved. The CDR3 is made up of 14 amino acids. The V end was cut by 4 bases, the J end by 3 bases, with 10 bases between. The germline V gene has CDR1 MNHEY and CDR2 SVGEGT.

CDR3 coding DNA: TGTGCCTGGCACAGCCTCCAGTTGAACACTGAAGCTTTCTTT. As protein: CAWHSLQLNTEAFF. V gene TRBV30 combines with J gene TRBJ1-1; D is ambiguous. This CDR3 region has 14 residues. Germline loops: CDR1 GTSNPN, CDR2 SVGIG (reference sequence). The V end was cut by 5 bases, the J end by 0 bases, with 13 bases between.

The genes are TRBV19 and TRBJ1-1; D not resolved. Germline V CDR1 and CDR2: LNHDA, SQIVND (reference sequence). V was pared by 0 bases and J by 3 bases, with 11 bases between. This CDR3 region has 15 residues. CDR3 protein: CASSIDQVRYTEAFF. The CDR3 region has the DNA TGTGCCAGTAGTATAGATCAAGTACGGTACACTGAAGCTTTCTTT.

This chain uses TRBV28 with TRBJ1-5; D gene uncertain. Per germline, CDR1 MDHEN and CDR2 SYDVKM. Trimming cost V 7 bases and J 0 bases, with 22 bases left between them. This CDR3 contains 18 residues. The CDR3 nucleotides are TGTGCCAGCACTACTACCGGGTTCCTGAAGCGTAGCAATCAGCCCCAGCATTTT. Its translation: CASTTTGFLKRSNQPQHF. Combining the CDR3 with reference TRBV28 and TRBJ1-5 gives the whole variable domain DVKVTQSSRYLVKRTGEKVFLECVQDMDHENMFWYRQDPGLGLRLIYFSYDVKMKEKGDIPEGYSVSREKKERFSLILESASTNQTSMYLCASTTTGFLKRSNQPQHFGDGTRLSIL.